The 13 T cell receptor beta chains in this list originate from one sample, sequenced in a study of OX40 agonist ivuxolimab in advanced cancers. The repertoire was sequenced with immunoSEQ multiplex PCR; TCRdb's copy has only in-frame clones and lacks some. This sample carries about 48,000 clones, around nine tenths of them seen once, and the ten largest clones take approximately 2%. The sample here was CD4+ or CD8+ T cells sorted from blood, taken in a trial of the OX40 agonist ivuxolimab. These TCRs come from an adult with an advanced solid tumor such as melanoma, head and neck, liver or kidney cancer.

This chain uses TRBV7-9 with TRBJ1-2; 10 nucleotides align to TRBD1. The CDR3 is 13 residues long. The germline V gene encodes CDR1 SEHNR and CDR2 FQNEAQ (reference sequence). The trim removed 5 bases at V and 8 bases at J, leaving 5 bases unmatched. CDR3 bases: TGTGCCAGCAGCCTCGGACAGGGGGACGGCTACACCTTC. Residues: CASSLGQGDGYTF. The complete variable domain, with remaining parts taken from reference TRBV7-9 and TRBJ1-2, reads DTGVSQNPRHKITKRGQNVTFRCDPISEHNRLYWYRQTLGQGPEFLTYFQNEAQLEKSRLLSDRFSAERPKGSFSTLEIQRTEQGDSAMYLCASSLGQGDGYTFGSGTRLTVV.

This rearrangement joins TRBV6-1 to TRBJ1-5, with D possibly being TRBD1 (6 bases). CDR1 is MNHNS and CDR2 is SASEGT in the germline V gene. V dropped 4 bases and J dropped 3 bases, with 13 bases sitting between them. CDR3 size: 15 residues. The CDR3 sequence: CASSAQGLTNQPQHF. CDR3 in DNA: TGTGCCAGCAGTGCGCAGGGGCTTACCAATCAGCCCCAGCATTTT.

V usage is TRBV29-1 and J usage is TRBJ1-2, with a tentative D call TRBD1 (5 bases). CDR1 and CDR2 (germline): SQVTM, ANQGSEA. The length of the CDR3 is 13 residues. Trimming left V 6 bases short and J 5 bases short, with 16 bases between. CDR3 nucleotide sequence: TGCAGCGTCGGGGCTCCTCTCACGTATGGCTACACCTTC. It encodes CSVGAPLTYGYTF.

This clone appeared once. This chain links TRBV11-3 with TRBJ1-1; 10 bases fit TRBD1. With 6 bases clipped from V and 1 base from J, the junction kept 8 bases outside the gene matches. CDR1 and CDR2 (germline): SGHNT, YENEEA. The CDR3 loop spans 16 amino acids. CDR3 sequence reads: CASSRSGQGTNTEAFF. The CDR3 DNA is TGTGCCAGCAGTCGCTCGGGACAGGGGACGAACACTGAAGCTTTCTTT.

The CDR3 reads CASMGQNSGANVLTF. The CDR3 region has the DNA TGTGCCAGTATGGGACAGAACTCTGGGGCCAACGTCCTGACTTTC. V usage is TRBV19 and J usage is TRBJ2-6; 7 bases are a match to TRBD1. The CDR3 is 15 residues long. The V segment lost 7 bases and the J segment 0 bases; nucleotides outside the gene matches: 3. CDR1 and CDR2 (germline): LNHDA, SQIVND (reference sequence). The whole variable domain, filled in from reference TRBV19 and TRBJ2-6, reads DGGITQSPKYLFRKEGQNVTLSCEQNLNHDAMYWYRQDPGQGLRLIYYSQIVNDFQKGDIAEGYSVSREKKESFPLTVTSAQKNPTAFYLCASMGQNSGANVLTFGAGSRLTVL.

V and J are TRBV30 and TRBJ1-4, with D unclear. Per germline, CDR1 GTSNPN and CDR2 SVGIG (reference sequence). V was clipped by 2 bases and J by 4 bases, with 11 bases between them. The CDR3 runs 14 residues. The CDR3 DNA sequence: TGTGCCTGGAGTTACCCAGTGCTTAATGAAAAACTGTTTTTT. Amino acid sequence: CAWSYPVLNEKLFF.

CDR3 loop: CASSVARDLNYNEQFF. CDR3 DNA: TGTGCCAGCAGCGTCGCCCGGGACTTGAACTACAATGAGCAGTTCTTC. V gene TRBV21-1 combines with J gene TRBJ2-1; the table's D gene call, TRBD2, was not cross checked with the DNA. TRBV21-1 is flagged as a pseudogene. CDR3 length: 16 amino acids.

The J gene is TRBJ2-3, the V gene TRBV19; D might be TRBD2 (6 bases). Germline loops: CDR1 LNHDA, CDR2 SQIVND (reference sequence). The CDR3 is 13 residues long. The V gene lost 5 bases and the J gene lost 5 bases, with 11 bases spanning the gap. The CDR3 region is CASSPGLIDTQYF. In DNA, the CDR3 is TGTGCCAGTAGTCCAGGACTAATAGATACGCAGTATTTT.

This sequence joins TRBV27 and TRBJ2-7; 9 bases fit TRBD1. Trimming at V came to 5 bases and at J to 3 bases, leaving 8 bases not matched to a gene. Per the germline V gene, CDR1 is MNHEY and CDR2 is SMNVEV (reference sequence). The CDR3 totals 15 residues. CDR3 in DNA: TGTGCCAGCAGTCCCCCGGGACAGGGCTTCTACGAGCAGTACTTC. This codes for CASSPPGQGFYEQYF.

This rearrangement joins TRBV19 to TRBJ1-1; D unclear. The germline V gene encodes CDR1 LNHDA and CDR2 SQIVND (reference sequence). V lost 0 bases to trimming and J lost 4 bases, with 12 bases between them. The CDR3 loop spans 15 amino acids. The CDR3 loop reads CASSIDHRVSTEAFF. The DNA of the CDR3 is TGTGCCAGTAGTATAGACCATCGTGTGAGCACTGAAGCTTTCTTT.

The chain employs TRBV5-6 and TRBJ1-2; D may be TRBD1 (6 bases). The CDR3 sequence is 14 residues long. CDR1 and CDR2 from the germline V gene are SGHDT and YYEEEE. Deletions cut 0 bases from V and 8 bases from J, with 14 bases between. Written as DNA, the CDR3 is TGTGCCAGCAGCTTGGCCGGACAGCTAGGGGGCTACACCTTC. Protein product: CASSLAGQLGGYTF.

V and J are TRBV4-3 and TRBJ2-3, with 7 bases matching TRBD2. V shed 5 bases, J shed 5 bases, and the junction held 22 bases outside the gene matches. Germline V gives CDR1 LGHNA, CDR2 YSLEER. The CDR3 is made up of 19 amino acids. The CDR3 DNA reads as TGCGCCAGCAGCTACCGAGCGGACGATCTGGGAGGGCCGAAAGATACGCAGTATTTT. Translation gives CASSYRADDLGGPKDTQYF.

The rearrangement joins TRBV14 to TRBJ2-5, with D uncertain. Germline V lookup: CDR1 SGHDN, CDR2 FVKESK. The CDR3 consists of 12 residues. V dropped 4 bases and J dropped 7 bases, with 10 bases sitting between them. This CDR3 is CASSPKGWTQYF. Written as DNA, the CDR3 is TGTGCCAGCAGCCCGAAGGGATGGACCCAGTACTTC.